This passage covers 18 T cell receptor beta chains from one sample sequenced in a study of CD8+ T cells in alopecia areata. The authors extracted RNA and reverse transcribed it into cDNA as the sequencing template. The protocol was immunoSEQ multiplex PCR, while the TCRdb copy is restricted to in-frame clones and leaves out a portion. The repertoire includes 160,000 or so clones, around half of them detected once, and approximately 19% sits in the top ten. The sample was CD8+ T cells sorted from blood, taken at week 0. The receptors derive from a human donor with alopecia areata.

The CDR3 sequence: CASSQDHMLGATDTQYF. DNA of the CDR3: TGCGCCAGCAGCCAAGATCATATGTTAGGTGCCACAGATACGCAGTATTTT. V and J are TRBV4-3 and TRBJ2-3; no definite D call. Trimming left V 0 bases short and J 2 bases short, with 15 bases between. The CDR3 spans 17 residues. CDR1 is LGHNA and CDR2 is YSLEER in the germline V gene.

The chain's CDR3 is CASSVSSGGDYEQYF. CDR3 coding DNA: TGTGCCAGCAGCGTATCGTCAGGGGGGGATTACGAGCAGTACTTC. The J gene is TRBJ2-7, the V gene TRBV7-6, with D possibly being TRBD1 or TRBD2 (7 bases each). The CDR3 is 15 residues long. The V gene's germline CDR1 is SGHVS and CDR2 FNYEAQ. V dropped 5 bases and J dropped 4 bases, with 18 bases sitting between them.

The rearrangement uses TRBV7-2 and TRBJ2-7; D assignment may be TRBD1 or TRBD2 (5 bases each). Germline V gene lookup returns CDR1 SGHTA and CDR2 FQGNSA. The CDR3 totals 15 residues. Trimming pared 0 bases from V and 5 bases from J, leaving 14 bases between. Here the CDR3 DNA reads TGTGCCAGCAGCTTAGCGCTAAACGGGGCCCACGAGCAGTACTTC. Encoded protein: CASSLALNGAHEQYF.

This clone has a handful of counts. V is TRBV7-8 and J is TRBJ2-7; D not resolved. The CDR3 is 13 residues long. The V gene's germline CDR1 is SGHVS and CDR2 FQNEAQ. V was cut by 5 bases and J by 4 bases, with 12 bases left in between. The CDR3 is CASSPDTAYEQYF. The CDR3 nucleotides are TGTGCCAGCAGCCCCGACACTGCTTACGAGCAGTACTTC.

V is TRBV25-1 and J is TRBJ1-1; D perhaps matches TRBD1 (6 bases). The germline V and J ends were trimmed by 4 bases and 8 bases, with 11 bases remaining between them. This CDR3 contains 12 residues. Germline V gene lookup returns CDR1 MGHDK and CDR2 SYGVNS. The CDR3 sequence: CASSAGAAEAFF. CDR3 in DNA: TGTGCCAGCAGTGCGGGGGCAGCGGAAGCTTTCTTT.

The CDR3 coding sequence is TGTGCCTGGAGTGTGGGGCAGAACACCGGGGAGCTGTTTTTT. Residues: CAWSVGQNTGELFF. The V call is TRBV30, the J call TRBJ2-2; D may be TRBD1 (5 bases). The CDR3 runs to 14 residues. V was cut by 0 bases and J by 1 base, with 6 bases left in between. Germline assignment: CDR1 GTSNPN and CDR2 SVGIG (reference sequence).

CDR3 protein: CASSPSHTEAFF. The CDR3 region has the DNA TGTGCCAGCAGTCCCAGCCACACTGAAGCTTTCTTT. The chain carries TRBV2 and TRBJ1-1, with unresolved D. CDR3 length: 12 residues. Trimming removed 5 bases from V and 3 bases from J, with 7 bases in between. CDR1 is SNHLY and CDR2 is FYNNEI in the germline V gene.

The gene calls are TRBV27 and TRBJ2-7, with TRBD2 matching 12 bases. V lost 5 bases, J lost 2 bases, and 1 base stayed unmatched. The CDR3 covers 14 residues. In germline, CDR1 is MNHEY, CDR2 SMNVEV (reference sequence). CDR3 nucleotide sequence: TGTGCCAGCAGTCGACTAGCGGGGGCCTACGAGCAGTACTTC. It translates to CASSRLAGAYEQYF.

This chain uses TRBV10-1 with TRBJ2-4; TRBD1 matches at 7 bases. Germline CDR1 and CDR2: WNHNN and SYGVQD (reference sequence). J lost 8 bases, V lost 3 bases, and 4 bases had no gene match. The CDR3 covers 13 residues. Here the CDR3 reads CASSDRTGDIQYF. CDR3 nucleotide sequence: TGCGCCAGCAGTGATAGGACAGGAGACATTCAGTACTTC.

The rearrangement joins TRBV19 to TRBJ2-7, with 7 bases lining up with TRBD1. V shed 8 bases and J 2 bases; nucleotides not matched to a gene: 9. Germline-derived CDR1 and CDR2 are LNHDA and SQIVND (reference sequence). CDR3 size: 14 residues. The CDR3 region has the DNA TGTGCCAGTCAGACCCGGACAGGTCCCTACGAGCAGTACTTC. It is translated as CASQTRTGPYEQYF.

V and J are TRBV5-1 and TRBJ2-7; the match to TRBD1 covers 9 bases. Germline-derived CDR1 and CDR2 are SGHRS and YFSETQ. V shed 1 base and J 3 bases; nucleotides not matched to a gene: 5. The CDR3 runs to 15 residues. Written as DNA, the CDR3 is TGCGCCAGCAGCTTGCGACAGGGGGTATACTACGAGCAGTACTTC. Translation gives CASSLRQGVYYEQYF. Using reference TRBV5-1 and TRBJ2-7 for the parts outside the CDR3, the full variable domain is KAGVTQTPRYLIKTRGQQVTLSCSPISGHRSVSWYQQTPGQGLQFLFEYFSETQRNKGNFPGRFSGRQFSNSRSEMNVSTLELGDSALYLCASSLRQGVYYEQYFGPGTRLTVT.

The CDR3, as DNA: TGTGCCAGCAGCTTAGCCAGTCCAGGAGAGACCCAGTACTTC. Its protein product is CASSLASPGETQYF. V usage is TRBV11-2 and J usage is TRBJ2-5; D is ambiguous. The CDR3 runs to 14 residues. V was shortened by 1 base and J by 4 bases, with 10 bases between the two germline ends. Germline CDR1 SGHAT, CDR2 FQNNGV.

The V and J genes are TRBV4-3 and TRBJ2-7, with TRBD1 identical over 7 bases. Trimming cost V 2 bases and J 6 bases; bases outside gene matches: 10. Germline lookup yields CDR1 LGHNA and CDR2 YSLEER. This CDR3 is 15 amino acids long. CDR3 loop: CASSQSPDRVGEQYF. The CDR3 DNA reads TGCGCCAGCAGCCAATCACCCGACAGGGTTGGCGAGCAGTACTTC.

This chain connects TRBV27 to TRBJ1-1; no clear D. CDR1 MNHEY and CDR2 SMNVEV come from the germline V gene (reference sequence). The CDR3 spans 11 residues. CDR3 coding DNA: TGTGCAACGGCATCGAGGACTGAAGCTTTCTTT. This sequence encodes CATASRTEAFF.

The rearrangement uses TRBV7-2 and TRBJ2-3; 14 positions agree with TRBD2. Germline V gene sequence: CDR1 SGHTA, CDR2 FQGNSA. The trim removed 5 bases at V and 5 bases at J, leaving 9 bases unmatched. The CDR3 totals 17 residues. The DNA of the CDR3 is TGTGCCAGCAGCCCCTGGACTAGCGGGGGGATCGAAGATACGCAGTATTTT. Translated: CASSPWTSGGIEDTQYF.

This clone has only one observation. V is TRBV19 and J is TRBJ2-3, with D maybe TRBD2 (6 bases). The V end was cut by 1 base, the J end by 3 bases, with 17 bases between. This CDR3 has 17 residues. Germline V gene data show CDR1 as LNHDA and CDR2 as SQIVND (reference sequence). Here the CDR3 DNA reads TGTGCCAGTAGTATAGCCGGGGGATGGGGGTCAACAGATACGCAGTATTTT. This sequence encodes CASSIAGGWGSTDTQYF.

Only one count was recorded for this clone. The chain links TRBV29-1 to TRBJ1-1; possibly TRBD1 for D (5 bases). The V end lost 6 bases, the J end lost 4 bases, and 15 bases lay between the germline ends. The CDR3 runs 13 residues. Germline V gives CDR1 SQVTM, CDR2 ANQGSEA. CDR3 nucleotide sequence: TGCAGCGTCAGGCAGGGAGGGAGCACTGAAGCTTTCTTT. Translation: CSVRQGGSTEAFF.

The chain joins TRBV6-5 to TRBJ1-4; no firm D call. Germline V gene data show CDR1 as MNHEY and CDR2 as SVGAGI. V shed 8 bases and J shed 10 bases, with 20 bases lying between them. The CDR3 runs to 14 residues. The CDR3 loop is CASGEQGLSRKLFF. CDR3 DNA: TGTGCCAGCGGGGAACAAGGCCTCTCTCGAAAACTGTTTTTT.